This T cell receptor beta chain is from a study of blood T cells in healthy people across ages. The CDR3 has 14 amino acids. Germline V lookup: CDR1 MNHEY, CDR2 SVGAGI. Sample-barcoded 5' priming and a J-beta primer mix drove a second PCR of roughly 6 to 12 cycles. Every molecule of cDNA carried a tag from a template-switch adaptor with 12 random nucleotides. No fewer than 3 million CDR3-containing paired-end reads came from each sample. TCRdb re-analysed the 5' RACE reads in MiXCR, keeping a single row per CDR3 protein. Of 500,000 to 700,000 distinct CDR3 sequences in the sample, around 31% were seen once. Approximately 9.1 milliliters was the volume of peripheral blood drawn from each donor. A minimum of 5.5 micrograms of total RNA was extracted per sample. This clonotype was recorded a few times.

The sample taken for sequencing was blood. The source is an elderly woman in good health. The V gene is TRBV6-5, the J gene TRBJ2-7; the match to TRBD1 covers 9 bases. The CDR3 sequence is CVCSRDRVPLEQYF. CDR3 DNA sequence: TGTGTCTGCAGTAGGGACAGGGTCCCCCTCGAGCAGTACTTC.